This entry features one TCR beta chain sequence. The clone's antigen remains unknown. No base quality information exists; no much larger clone differs at one position. In the ViraFEST assay, PBMC were stimulated with viral peptide pools, and TCR sequencing was then used to find antigen-specific CD4+ T cell clonotypes based on their expansion. After less than eleven days of culture, CD4+ T cells were isolated with the EasySep CD4+ T cell isolation kit. Each participant received two doses of an mRNA SARS-CoV-2 vaccine, either BNT162b2 or mRNA-1273. The absence of prior SARS-CoV-2 infection in healthy vaccine recipients was confirmed by negative nucleocapsid antibodies before and after vaccination. Each well held fewer than 2.5 million PBMC cultured in IMDM containing roughly 4.9% human AB serum, roughly 10 IU/ml IL-2 and gentamicin, along with around 9.4 ug/ml peptides. Half of the culture medium was replaced with fresh IL-2-containing medium on days 3 and 7. Unless noted otherwise, every peptide stimulation condition was cultured in triplicate wells. Using Ficoll-Paque Plus gradient centrifugation, PBMC were separated from whole blood and then either used fresh or cryopreserved at -140C. The spike proteins of SARS-CoV-2 and of the common cold coronaviruses HCoV-NL63, HCoV-OC43 and HCoV-229E were spanned by overlapping peptide pools. The QIAamp micro DNA kit was used to extract genomic DNA from the cultured CD4+ T cells.

Receptor libraries were prepared by the immunoSEQ multiplex PCR assay. TCR beta CDR3 sequencing was performed on DNA from the cultured, isolated CD4+ T cells. As for the original processing: The analysis removed non-productive TCR sequences, trimmed reads to the CDR3 region, and retained only CDR3s that were 7 or more amino acids long. Antigen-specific clonotypes were identified with the MANAFEST web app by comparing expansion in peptide wells against reference cultures. Positive clones required FDR<0.05 expansion versus reference and all other wells, odds ratio above 5, and frequency above 0.1% in two replicate wells. A clonotype was defined as cross-reactive if the clonotype was significantly expanded both in SARS-CoV-2 spike wells and in at least one common cold coronavirus spike condition. Levenshtein distance calculated with the stringdist R package was used to assess CDR3 similarity, and unrooted trees were constructed with ape in R 3.6.1. The clones in this table, taken by TCRdb from immuneACCESS, are in-frame only. Not every clone is retained; where verified, under half of the shortfall comes from an unresolved V gene, and the cause of the rest is unknown. For V, J and clone size, that table is used; D and trimming come from the DNA. The sample table lists almost 70,000 clones, just under 75% of them with a count of one. Of the sample, about 1.6% is held by the ten largest clones.

This record belongs to a study of vaccination effects on CD4 cells after COVID-19 (dated 2022 in TCRdb). Study-wide context: Across the study, the median time from the second dose to post-vaccine sampling was 72 days (range 14 to 241). The full study included 10 COVID-19 convalescent patients and several SARS-CoV-2-naive healthy vaccine recipients. In the study, cultures from other donors were sequenced using the Oncomine TCR Beta short-read assay on an Illumina iSeq 100. SARS-CoV-2 spike-specific CD4+ TCR repertoires from before and after mRNA vaccination were compared in COVID-19 convalescent patients and in infection-naive vaccine recipients. Summary of the overall study and its limitations: Both infection-induced and vaccine-induced clones contracted markedly at late post-vaccination timepoints, which is consistent with waning T cell responses. The study was limited by a small number of convalescent patients and lacked early post-infection timepoints. Among healthy vaccine recipients, nearly all vaccine-induced clones were SARS-CoV-2 mono-reactive, and just 1 of 255 was cross-reactive with common cold coronaviruses.

Via the germline V gene, CDR1 is SGDLS and CDR2 YYNGEE. The CDR3, cysteine through phenylalanine, is 15 amino acids long. Only the CDR3 portion is preserved as DNA: 45 bases, with reading frame beginning at the first base. The germline ends are 17 bases apart after V is trimmed by 4 bases and J by 6 bases. The chain links TRBV9 with TRBJ2-1; the best D guess is TRBD2, with 6 bases matching. The sequence was collected from a human donor who received a COVID-19 vaccine. The sample consisted of CD4+ T cells from PBMCs cultured with HCoV-229E spike peptides, taken after COVID-19 vaccination. Taken with the paper, the label for cell subset or site translates to: HCoV-229E spike overlapping peptide pool stimulation. The CDR3 is CASSRRSGEGNEQFF. The nucleotide sequence reads as follows: TGTGCCAGCAGCCGTAGGTCGGGAGAGGGCAATGAGCAGTTCTTC. Here the CDR3 is joined to the reference TRBV9 and TRBJ2-1 genes, and the full variable domain is: DSGVTQTPKHLITATGQRVTLRCSPRSGDLSVYWYQQSLDQGLQFLIQYYNGEERAKGNILERFSAQQFPDLHSELNLSSLELGDSALYFCASSRRSGEGNEQFFGPGTRLTVL.